These T cell receptor beta chains were read from a single sample in a study of vaccination and CD4 T cells after COVID-19. TCRdb reprocessed the PCR reads via MiXCR and lists one record per CDR3 protein. The table shows 12,000 or so distinct CDR3 sequences, with around 50% occurring only once. No antigen has been identified for these receptors. The sample was CD4+ T cells from blood, cultured in vitro. Receptors originate from a human donor who had recovered from COVID-19. CDR3s include the opening cysteine and the closing phenylalanine or tryptophan. The D gene is left open where the match is weak. Clone size is given for some rows only: seen once, a few or many times, or a class if the clone is expanded.

D: .
V: TRBV27
size: .
J: TRBJ2-7
DNA: TGTGCCAGCAGCCGTAGTAGCGCCCCGAGCTCCTACGAGCAGTACTTC
CDR3: CASSRSSAPSSYEQYF

D: .
V: TRBV24-1
size: few
J: TRBJ2-2
DNA: TGTGCCACCAGTGGCACGACTACTAACACCGGGGAGCTGTTTTTT
CDR3: CATSGTTTNTGELFF

D: TRBD2
V: TRBV7-8
size: few
J: TRBJ2-7
DNA: TGTGCCAGCAGCTTAGGGCTAGCGGGAGAGACTCGGGAGCAGTACTTC
CDR3: CASSLGLAGETREQYF

D: TRBD1
V: TRBV6-2/TRBV6-3
size: .
J: TRBJ2-1
DNA: TGTGCCAGCAGTGGAACCCGGGACAGCCTCGGTAATGAGCAGTTCTTC
CDR3: CASSGTRDSLGNEQFF

D: TRBD2
V: TRBV15
size: few
J: TRBJ2-2
DNA: TGTGCCACCAGCAGAACAACGGGACTAAAAGACACCGGGGAGCTGTTTTTT
CDR3: CATSRTTGLKDTGELFF

D: TRBD1
V: TRBV27
size: .
J: TRBJ2-3
DNA: TGTGCCAGCAGTTTACTCGGGACAGGGTTTGCAGATACGCAGTATTTT
CDR3: CASSLLGTGFADTQYF

D: .
V: TRBV7-2
size: .
J: TRBJ1-1
DNA: TGTGCCAGCAGCACCAGCCCCCGGGCTGAAGCTTTCTTT
CDR3: CASSTSPRAEAFF

D: .
V: TRBV21-1
size: .
J: TRBJ2-3
DNA: TGTGCCAGCAGCAGGAATACAGATACGCAGTATTTT
CDR3: CASSRNTDTQYF

D: .
V: TRBV28
size: .
J: TRBJ2-6
DNA: TGTGCCAGCCGGGCTCCTCCAGGAGTCTCTGGGGCCAACGTCCTGACTTTC
CDR3: CASRAPPGVSGANVLTF

D: .
V: TRBV7-9
size: .
J: TRBJ1-2
DNA: TGTGCCAGCAGCGGCCGACAAAGCGGCTACACCTTC
CDR3: CASSGRQSGYTF

D: TRBD1
V: TRBV7-2
size: .
J: TRBJ1-1
DNA: TGTGCCAGCAGCAGCCGACCCGGGACAGGGGACACTGAAGCTTTCTTT
CDR3: CASSSRPGTGDTEAFF

D: TRBD2
V: TRBV4-2
size: .
J: TRBJ2-2
DNA: TGTGCCAGCAGCCAAGTGGGGCTAGCGGGAGGGCCTGGGGACACCGGGGAGCTGTTTTTT
CDR3: CASSQVGLAGGPGDTGELFF

D: .
V: TRBV5-1
size: once
J: TRBJ1-5
DNA: TGCGCCAGCAGCTTGGCTTGGGGGGAGCCCCAGCATTTT
CDR3: CASSLAWGEPQHF

D: TRBD2
V: TRBV6-4
size: few
J: TRBJ2-2
DNA: TGTGCCAGCAGTGACGGCGGGAGCACCGGGGAGCTGTTTTTT
CDR3: CASSDGGSTGELFF

D: TRBD1
V: TRBV7-9
size: .
J: TRBJ1-2
DNA: TGTGCCAGCAGCTTAGAGACAGGGTCAGACTACACCTTC
CDR3: CASSLETGSDYTF

D: TRBD2
V: TRBV2
size: few
J: TRBJ2-7
DNA: TGTGCCAGCAGTCGAGGCGCGGGAGCGATTTCCTACGAGCAGTACTTC
CDR3: CASSRGAGAISYEQYF

D: .
V: TRBV21-1
size: .
J: TRBJ2-1
DNA: TGTGCCAGCAGCAAAGTTGGGACGGAGAATGAGCAGTTCTTC
CDR3: CASSKVGTENEQFF

D: TRBD2
V: TRBV20-1
size: .
J: TRBJ2-1
DNA: TGCAGTGCTAGACCCCTTAGACTAGCGGGAGGGCCGGGTAGGGAGCAGTTCTTC
CDR3: CSARPLRLAGGPGREQFF

D: .
V: TRBV10-3
size: few
J: TRBJ2-1
DNA: TGTGCCAGCCCCTCTCCCTTTTACAATGAGCAGTTCTTC
CDR3: CASPSPFYNEQFF

D: TRBD2
V: TRBV5-1
size: .
J: TRBJ2-1
DNA: TGCGCCAGCAGCCAGCGGGACTACAATGAGCAGTTCTTC
CDR3: CASSQRDYNEQFF

D: TRBD1
V: TRBV30
size: few
J: TRBJ1-5
DNA: TGTGCCTGGAGCAGGGACAGGGGACATCAGCCCCAGCATTTT
CDR3: CAWSRDRGHQPQHF